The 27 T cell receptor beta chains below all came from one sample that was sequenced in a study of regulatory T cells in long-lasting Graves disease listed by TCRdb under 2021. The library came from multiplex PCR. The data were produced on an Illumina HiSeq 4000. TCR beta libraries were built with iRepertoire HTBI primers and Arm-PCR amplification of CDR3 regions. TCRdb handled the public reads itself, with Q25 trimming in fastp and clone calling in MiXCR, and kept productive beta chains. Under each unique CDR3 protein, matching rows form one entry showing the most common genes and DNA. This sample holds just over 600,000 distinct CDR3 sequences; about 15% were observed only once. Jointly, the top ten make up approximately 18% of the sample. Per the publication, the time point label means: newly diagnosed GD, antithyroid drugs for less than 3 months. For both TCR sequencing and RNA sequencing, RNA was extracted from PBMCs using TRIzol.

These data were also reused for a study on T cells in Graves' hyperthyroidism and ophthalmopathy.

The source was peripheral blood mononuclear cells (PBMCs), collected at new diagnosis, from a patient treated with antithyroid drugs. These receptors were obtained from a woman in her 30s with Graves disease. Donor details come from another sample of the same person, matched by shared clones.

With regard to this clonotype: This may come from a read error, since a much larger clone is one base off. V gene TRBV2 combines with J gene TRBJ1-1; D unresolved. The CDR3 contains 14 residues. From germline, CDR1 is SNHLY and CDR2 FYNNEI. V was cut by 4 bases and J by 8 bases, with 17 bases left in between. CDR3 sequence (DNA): TGTGCCAGCAGTGTACTCGTGCGGAATCCAGAAGCTTTCTTT. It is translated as CASSVLVRNPEAFF. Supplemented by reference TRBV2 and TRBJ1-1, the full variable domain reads EPEVTQTPSHQVTQMGQEVILRCVPISNHLYFYWYRQILGQKVEFLVSFYNNEISEKSEIFDDQFSVERPDGSNFTLKIRSTKLEDSAMYFCASSVLVRNPEAFFGQGTRLTVV.

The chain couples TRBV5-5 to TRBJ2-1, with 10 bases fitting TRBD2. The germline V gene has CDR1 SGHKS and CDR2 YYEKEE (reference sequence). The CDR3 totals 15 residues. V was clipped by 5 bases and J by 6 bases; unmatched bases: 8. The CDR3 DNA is TGTGCCAGCAGTTCGGCGGCTAGCGGGAGCAATGAGCAGTTCTTC. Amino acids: CASSSAASGSNEQFF.

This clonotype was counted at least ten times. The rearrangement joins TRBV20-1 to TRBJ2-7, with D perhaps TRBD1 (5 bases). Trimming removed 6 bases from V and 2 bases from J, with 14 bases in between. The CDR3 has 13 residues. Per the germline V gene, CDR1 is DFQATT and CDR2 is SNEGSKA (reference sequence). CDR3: CSAPQAGTYEQYF. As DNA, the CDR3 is TGCAGTGCCCCACAGGCTGGAACCTACGAGCAGTACTTC.

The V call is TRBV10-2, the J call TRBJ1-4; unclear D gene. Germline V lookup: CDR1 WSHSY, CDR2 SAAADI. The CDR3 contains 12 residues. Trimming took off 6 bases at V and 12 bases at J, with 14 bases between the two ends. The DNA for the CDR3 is TGCGCCAGCAGATCCGACCGGGCAGAACTGTTTTTT. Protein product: CASRSDRAELFF.

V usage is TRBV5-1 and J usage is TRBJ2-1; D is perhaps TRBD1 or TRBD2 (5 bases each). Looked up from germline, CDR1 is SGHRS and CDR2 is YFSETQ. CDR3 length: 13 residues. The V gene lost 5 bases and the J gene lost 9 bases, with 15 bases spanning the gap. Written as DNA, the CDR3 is TGCGCCAGCAGTGATTTAACGGGGACTGAGCAGTTCTTC. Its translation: CASSDLTGTEQFF.

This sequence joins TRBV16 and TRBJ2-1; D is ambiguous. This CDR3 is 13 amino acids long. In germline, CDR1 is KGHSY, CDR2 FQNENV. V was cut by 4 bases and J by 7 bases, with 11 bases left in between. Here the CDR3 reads CASSPPALNEQFF. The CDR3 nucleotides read TGTGCCAGCAGCCCCCCGGCTCTAAATGAGCAGTTCTTC.

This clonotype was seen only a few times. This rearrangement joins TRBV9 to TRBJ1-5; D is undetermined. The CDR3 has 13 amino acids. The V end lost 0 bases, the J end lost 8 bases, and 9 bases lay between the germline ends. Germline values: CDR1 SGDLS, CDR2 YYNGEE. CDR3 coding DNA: TGTGCCAGCAGCGTAGATTTTGTGGAGCCCCAGCATTTT. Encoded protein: CASSVDFVEPQHF.

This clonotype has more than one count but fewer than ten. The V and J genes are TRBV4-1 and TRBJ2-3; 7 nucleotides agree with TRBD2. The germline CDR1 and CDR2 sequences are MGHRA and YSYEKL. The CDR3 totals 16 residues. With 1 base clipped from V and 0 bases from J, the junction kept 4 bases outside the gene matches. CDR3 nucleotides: TGCGCCAGCAGCCAAGGGATTAGCGGGAGCACAGATACGCAGTATTTT. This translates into CASSQGISGSTDTQYF.

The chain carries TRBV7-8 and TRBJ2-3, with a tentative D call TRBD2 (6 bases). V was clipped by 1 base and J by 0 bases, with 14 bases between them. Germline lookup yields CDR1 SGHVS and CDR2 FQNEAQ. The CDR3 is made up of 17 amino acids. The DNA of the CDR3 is TGTGCCAGCAGCTTAGACCCCGCCGGGACTAGCACAGATACGCAGTATTTT. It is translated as CASSLDPAGTSTDTQYF. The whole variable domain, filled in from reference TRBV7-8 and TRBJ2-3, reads GAGVSQSPRYKVAKRGQDVALRCDPISGHVSLFWYQQALGQGPEFLTYFQNEAQLDKSGLPSDRFFAERPEGSVSTLKIQRTQQEDSAVYLCASSLDPAGTSTDTQYFGPGTRLTVL.

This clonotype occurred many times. The CDR3 spells CASSPSGRTGEQYF. The CDR3 DNA is TGTGCCAGCAGTCCGTCCGGGCGAACGGGCGAGCAGTACTTC. The rearrangement uses TRBV6-1 and TRBJ2-7, with D uncertain. V shed 5 bases and J shed 6 bases, with 17 bases lying between them. The CDR3 extends over 14 amino acids. Germline V gene sequence: CDR1 MNHNS, CDR2 SASEGT.

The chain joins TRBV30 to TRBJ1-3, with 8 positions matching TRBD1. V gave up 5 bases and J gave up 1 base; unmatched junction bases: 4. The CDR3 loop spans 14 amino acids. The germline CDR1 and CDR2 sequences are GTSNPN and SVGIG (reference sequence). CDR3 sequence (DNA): TGTGCCTGGGACAGGGGTTCATCTGGAAACACCATATATTTT. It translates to CAWDRGSSGNTIYF. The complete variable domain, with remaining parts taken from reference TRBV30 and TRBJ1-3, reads SQTIHQWPATLVQPVGSPLSLECTVEGTSNPNLYWYRQAAGRGLQLLFYSVGIGQISSEVPQNLSASRPQDRQFILSSKKLLLSDSGFYLCAWDRGSSGNTIYFGEGSWLTVV.

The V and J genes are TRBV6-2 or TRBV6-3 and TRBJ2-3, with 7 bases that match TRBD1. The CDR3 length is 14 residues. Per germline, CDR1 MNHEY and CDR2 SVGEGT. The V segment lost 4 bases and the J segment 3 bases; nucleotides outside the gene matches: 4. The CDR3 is CASSSLTGTDTQYF. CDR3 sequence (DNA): TGTGCCAGCAGTTCACTGACAGGGACAGATACGCAGTATTTT.

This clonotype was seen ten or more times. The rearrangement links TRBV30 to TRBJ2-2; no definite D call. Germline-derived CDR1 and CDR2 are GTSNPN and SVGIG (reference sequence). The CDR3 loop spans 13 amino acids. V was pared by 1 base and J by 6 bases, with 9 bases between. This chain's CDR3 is CAWSGPVPGELFF. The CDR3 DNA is TGTGCCTGGAGTGGCCCGGTTCCCGGGGAGCTGTTTTTT.

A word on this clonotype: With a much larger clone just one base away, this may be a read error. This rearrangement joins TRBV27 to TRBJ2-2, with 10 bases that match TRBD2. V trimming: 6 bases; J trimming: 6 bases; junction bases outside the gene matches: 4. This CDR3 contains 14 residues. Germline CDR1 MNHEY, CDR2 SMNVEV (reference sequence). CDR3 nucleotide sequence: TGTGCCAGCAGAACGGGACTAGCGTCCGGGGAGCTGTTTTTT. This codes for CASRTGLASGELFF.

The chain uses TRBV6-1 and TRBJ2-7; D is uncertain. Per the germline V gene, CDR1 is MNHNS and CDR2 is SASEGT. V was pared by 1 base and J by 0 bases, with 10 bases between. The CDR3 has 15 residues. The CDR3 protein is CASSEEAVSSYEQYF. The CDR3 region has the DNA TGTGCCAGCAGTGAAGAAGCAGTTAGCTCCTACGAGCAGTACTTC.

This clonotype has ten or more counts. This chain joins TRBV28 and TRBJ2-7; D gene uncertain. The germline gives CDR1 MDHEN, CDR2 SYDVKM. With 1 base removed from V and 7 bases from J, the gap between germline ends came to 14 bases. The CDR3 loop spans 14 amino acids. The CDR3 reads CASSLLTQAWEQYF. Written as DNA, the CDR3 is TGTGCCAGCAGTTTATTGACGCAAGCCTGGGAGCAGTACTTC.

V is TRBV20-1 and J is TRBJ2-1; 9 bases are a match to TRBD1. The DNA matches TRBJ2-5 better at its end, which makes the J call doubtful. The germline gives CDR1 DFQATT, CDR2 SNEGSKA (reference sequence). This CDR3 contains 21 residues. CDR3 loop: CSARGRDRVGDAYRVQETQYF. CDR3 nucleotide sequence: TGCAGTGCTAGAGGCCGGGACAGGGTAGGGGACGCGTACAGGGTCCAAGAGACCCAGTACTTC.

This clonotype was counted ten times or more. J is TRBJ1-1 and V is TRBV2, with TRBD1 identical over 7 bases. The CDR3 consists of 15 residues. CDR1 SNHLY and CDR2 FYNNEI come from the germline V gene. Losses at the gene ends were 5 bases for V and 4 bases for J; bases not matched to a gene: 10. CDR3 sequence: CASSLNPGGGTEAFF. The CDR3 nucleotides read TGTGCCAGCAGTCTGAACCCAGGGGGAGGCACTGAAGCTTTCTTT.

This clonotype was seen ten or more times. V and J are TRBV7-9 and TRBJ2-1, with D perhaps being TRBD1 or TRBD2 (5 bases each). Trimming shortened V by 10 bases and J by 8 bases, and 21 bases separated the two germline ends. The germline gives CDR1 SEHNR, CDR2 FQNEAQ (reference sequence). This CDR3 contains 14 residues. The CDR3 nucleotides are TGTGCCACGAGCCCCGGGGCTTCGGTTTATGAGCAGTTCTTC. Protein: CATSPGASVYEQFF. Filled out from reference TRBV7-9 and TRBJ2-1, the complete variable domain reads DTGVSQNPRHKITKRGQNVTFRCDPISEHNRLYWYRQTLGQGPEFLTYFQNEAQLEKSRLLSDRFSAERPKGSFSTLEIQRTEQGDSAMYLCATSPGASVYEQFFGPGTRLTVL.

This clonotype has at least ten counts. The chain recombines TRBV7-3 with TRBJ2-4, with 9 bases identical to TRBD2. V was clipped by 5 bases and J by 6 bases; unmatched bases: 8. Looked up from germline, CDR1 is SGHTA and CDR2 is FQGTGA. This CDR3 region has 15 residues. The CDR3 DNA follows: TGTGCCAGCAGCCCGAGCGGGGGGCGCGCAAACATTCAGTACTTC. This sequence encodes CASSPSGGRANIQYF.

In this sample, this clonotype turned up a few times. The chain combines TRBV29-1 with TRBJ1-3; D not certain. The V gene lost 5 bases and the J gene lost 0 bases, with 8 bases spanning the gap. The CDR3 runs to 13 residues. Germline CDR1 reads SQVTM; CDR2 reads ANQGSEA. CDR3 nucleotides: TGCAGCGTTCGGGTGTCCTCTGGAAACACCATATATTTT. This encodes CSVRVSSGNTIYF.

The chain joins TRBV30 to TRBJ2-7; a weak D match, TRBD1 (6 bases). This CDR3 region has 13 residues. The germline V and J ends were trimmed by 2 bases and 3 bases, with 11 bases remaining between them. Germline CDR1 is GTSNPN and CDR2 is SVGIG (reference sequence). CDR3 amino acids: CAWSSGAGYEQYF. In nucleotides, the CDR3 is TGTGCCTGGAGTTCAGGGGCGGGCTACGAGCAGTACTTC.

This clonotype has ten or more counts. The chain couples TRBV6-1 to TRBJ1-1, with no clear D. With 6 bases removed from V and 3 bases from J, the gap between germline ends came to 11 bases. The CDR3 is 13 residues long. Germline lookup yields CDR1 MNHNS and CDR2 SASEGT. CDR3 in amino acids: CASSQTTYTEAFF. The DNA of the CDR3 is TGTGCCAGCAGCCAAACTACTTACACTGAAGCTTTCTTT.

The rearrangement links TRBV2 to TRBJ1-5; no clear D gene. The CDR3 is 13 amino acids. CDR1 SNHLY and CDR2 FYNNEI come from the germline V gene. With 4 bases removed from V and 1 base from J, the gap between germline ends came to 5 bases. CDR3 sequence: CASSVRSNQPQHF. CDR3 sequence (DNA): TGTGCCAGCAGTGTTAGGAGCAATCAGCCCCAGCATTTT.

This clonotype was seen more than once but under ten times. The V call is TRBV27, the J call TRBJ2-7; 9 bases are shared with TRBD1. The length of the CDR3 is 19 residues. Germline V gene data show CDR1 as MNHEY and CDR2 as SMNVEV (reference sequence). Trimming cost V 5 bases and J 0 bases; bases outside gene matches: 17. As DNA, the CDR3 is TGTGCCAGCAGTGGGAAGTCTCTGGATCGGGACAGGGTCTCCTACGAGCAGTACTTC. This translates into CASSGKSLDRDRVSYEQYF.

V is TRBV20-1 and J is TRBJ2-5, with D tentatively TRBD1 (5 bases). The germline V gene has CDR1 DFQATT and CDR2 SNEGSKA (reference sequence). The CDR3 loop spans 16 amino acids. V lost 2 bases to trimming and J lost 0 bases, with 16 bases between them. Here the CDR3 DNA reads TGCAGTGCTAGACAGATGCGACAGAGTAACCAAGAGACCCAGTACTTC. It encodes CSARQMRQSNQETQYF.

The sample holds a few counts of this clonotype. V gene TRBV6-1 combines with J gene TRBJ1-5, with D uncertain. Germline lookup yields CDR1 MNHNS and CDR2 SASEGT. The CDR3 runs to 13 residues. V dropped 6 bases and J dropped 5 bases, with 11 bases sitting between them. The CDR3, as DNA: TGTGCCAGCAGCCCTTTGGCCTATCAGCCCCAGCATTTT. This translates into CASSPLAYQPQHF.